These 30 T cell receptor beta chains share one sample of origin, sequenced in a study of T cells after yellow fever vaccination (dated by TCRdb to between 2019 and 2020). Libraries were made using 5' RACE. Sequenced on an Illumina HiSeq 2500. TCRdb reanalyzed the raw reads on its own, using fastp at Q25 for trimming and MiXCR for clone calling, and kept in-frame beta chains. Rows matching on CDR3 protein sequence are summarized as one entry with the most common DNA and genes. For this sample there are about 350,000 distinct CDR3 sequences; 7% to 9% appear just once. In total, the top ten clones hold approximately 15% of the sample. The sample's treatment or condition label, decoded: live attenuated yellow fever vaccine strain. Sequences were derived from PBMCs, sampled around 45 days after the first yellow fever vaccination. These TCRs come from a man between 18 and 35 years old who received the YFV17D yellow fever vaccine.

The rearrangement uses TRBV5-4 and TRBJ2-1; 11 nucleotides align to TRBD1. The CDR3 loop spans 15 amino acids. V shed 4 bases, J shed 8 bases, and the junction held 8 bases outside the gene matches. CDR1 SGHNT and CDR2 YYREEE come from the germline V gene (reference sequence). This CDR3 reads CASSTGTGGPHEQFF. The CDR3 region has the DNA TGTGCCAGCAGCACCGGGACAGGGGGTCCCCATGAGCAGTTCTTC. The full variable domain, completed using reference TRBV5-4 and TRBJ2-1, is ETGVTQSPTHLIKTRGQQVTLRCSSQSGHNTVSWYQQALGQGPQFIFQYYREEENGRGNFPPRFSGLQFPNYSSELNVNALELDDSALYLCASSTGTGGPHEQFFGPGTRLTVL.

V usage is TRBV7-2 and J usage is TRBJ2-3, with 8 bases matching TRBD2. With 5 bases clipped from V and 6 bases from J, the junction kept 13 bases outside the gene matches. Germline CDR1 SGHTA, CDR2 FQGNSA. This CDR3 region has 16 residues. The CDR3 DNA is TGTGCCAGCAGCCCCCAAGGACGGGGGGGTAGTGATACGCAGTATTTT. It yields the protein CASSPQGRGGSDTQYF.

The chain employs TRBV5-1 and TRBJ2-3; possibly TRBD2 for D (5 bases). Germline V gene lookup returns CDR1 SGHRS and CDR2 YFSETQ. The CDR3 covers 12 residues. Between the trimmed V and J ends, which lost 7 bases and 3 bases, there was a span of 9 bases. The chain's CDR3 is CASFTRTDTQYF. DNA for the CDR3: TGCGCCAGCTTCACTAGGACAGATACGCAGTATTTT.

This rearrangement joins TRBV7-9 to TRBJ1-6; possible D gene TRBD1, 5 bases. The germline gives CDR1 SEHNR, CDR2 FQNEAQ (reference sequence). The V end was cut by 5 bases, the J end by 8 bases, with 16 bases between. The CDR3 loop spans 15 amino acids. Here the CDR3 DNA reads TGTGCCAGCAGCCCACTCCGGCAGGGCCATTCACCCCTCCACTTT. It is translated as CASSPLRQGHSPLHF. Full variable domain (missing parts from reference TRBV7-9 and TRBJ1-6): DTGVSQNPRHKITKRGQNVTFRCDPISEHNRLYWYRQTLGQGPEFLTYFQNEAQLEKSRLLSDRFSAERPKGSFSTLEIQRTEQGDSAMYLCASSPLRQGHSPLHFGNGTRLTVT.

This clonotype was observed at least ten times. The rearrangement joins TRBV5-1 to TRBJ2-7; D could derive from TRBD1 or TRBD2 (6 bases each). V was trimmed by 4 bases and J by 5 bases, leaving 19 bases between them. The CDR3 spans 15 residues. The germline gives CDR1 SGHRS, CDR2 YFSETQ. DNA for the CDR3: TGCGCCAGCAGCGTTGGGGTGGGGGGCCCCGACGAGCAGTACTTC. This gives the protein CASSVGVGGPDEQYF.

This sequence joins TRBV29-1 and TRBJ2-7; 9 nucleotides align to TRBD1. Germline-derived CDR1 and CDR2 are SQVTM and ANQGSEA. This CDR3 is 12 amino acids long. V was clipped by 6 bases and J by 6 bases; unmatched bases: 6. The CDR3 protein is CSVGTGRGEQYV. CDR3 nucleotide sequence: TGCAGCGTGGGGACAGGGAGAGGCGAGCAGTACGTC.

This clonotype was picked up a small number of times. The chain recombines TRBV10-3 with TRBJ2-4; 8 bases are a match to TRBD2. Losses at the gene ends were 2 bases for V and 8 bases for J; bases not matched to a gene: 5. The V gene's germline CDR1 is ENHRY and CDR2 SYGVKD. This CDR3 is built from 14 residues. The CDR3: CAISERGGPDIQYF. Written as DNA, the CDR3 is TGTGCCATCAGTGAGCGGGGGGGCCCGGACATTCAGTACTTC.

This clonotype was found a few times. This chain links TRBV20-1 with TRBJ1-1, with D unresolved. The CDR3 sequence is 11 residues long. V lost 1 base, J lost 10 bases, and 10 bases lay in between. Germline values: CDR1 DFQATT, CDR2 SNEGSKA (reference sequence). For the CDR3, the DNA is TGCAGTGCTAGAGGGGGTGGAGTAGCTTTCTTT. It encodes CSARGGGVAFF.

The CDR3 reads CASGTGTFYEQYF. The DNA of the CDR3 is TGTGCCAGCGGGACAGGGACCTTCTACGAGCAGTACTTC. This sequence joins TRBV5-5 and TRBJ2-7; 9 bases are a match to TRBD1. Per germline, CDR1 SGHKS and CDR2 YYEKEE (reference sequence). J gave up 3 bases and V 7 bases, and 5 bases lay outside the gene matches. CDR3 length equals 13 residues.

This clonotype was seen many times. The chain recombines TRBV5-1 with TRBJ2-1; D not certain. The V gene lost 0 bases and the J gene lost 2 bases, with 3 bases spanning the gap. Germline assignment: CDR1 SGHRS and CDR2 YFSETQ. The CDR3 length is 13 residues. CDR3 DNA sequence: TGCGCCAGCAGCTTGGTGCCCTACAATGAGCAGTTCTTC. Amino acid sequence: CASSLVPYNEQFF.

This clonotype was observed a few times. The chain carries TRBV7-2 and TRBJ2-3; D remains unclear. Germline V gene lookup returns CDR1 SGHTA and CDR2 FQGNSA. The CDR3 consists of 13 residues. Trimming removed 4 bases from V and 5 bases from J, with 10 bases in between. The DNA of the CDR3 is TGTGCCAGCAGCTGGCCAGCAGGAGATACGCAGTATTTT. This encodes CASSWPAGDTQYF.

In its sample, this clonotype was seen a few times. This chain joins TRBV19 and TRBJ2-1, with 7 bases aligning to TRBD2. The CDR3 contains 16 residues. V was pared by 5 bases and J by 3 bases, with 10 bases of the junction left unmatched. The V gene's germline CDR1 is LNHDA and CDR2 SQIVND (reference sequence). The CDR3 region is CASSLSRGVRYNEQFF. The CDR3 region has the DNA TGTGCCAGTAGTTTGAGCCGGGGGGTCCGCTACAATGAGCAGTTCTTC.

This clonotype was seen a handful of times. This chain links TRBV4-2 with TRBJ2-3; D is ambiguous. Germline CDR1 is LGHNA and CDR2 is YNFKEQ. The V gene lost 1 base and the J gene lost 0 bases, with 17 bases spanning the gap. The CDR3 spans 18 residues. The DNA for the CDR3 is TGTGCCAGCAGCCAAGGTGCCTCTAGGACGACGAGCACAGATACGCAGTATTTT. It yields the protein CASSQGASRTTSTDTQYF.

The sample holds many counts of this clonotype. The chain couples TRBV20-1 to TRBJ2-3; D possibly corresponds to TRBD2 (7 bases). The germline CDR1 and CDR2 sequences are DFQATT and SNEGSKA (reference sequence). The CDR3 contains 17 residues. V lost 1 base and J 3 bases, leaving 20 bases between the germline ends. CDR3 coding DNA: TGCAGTGCTAGAGGAGGTGGGGGGGCCGGTGGAACAGATACGCAGTATTTT. Its protein is CSARGGGGAGGTDTQYF.

This clonotype appeared many times. The chain is built from TRBV6-2 or TRBV6-3 and TRBJ1-1, with 7 bases identical to TRBD1. Germline CDR1 is MNHEY and CDR2 is SVGEGT. This CDR3 contains 15 residues. V shed 5 bases, J shed 2 bases, and the junction held 8 bases outside the gene matches. The CDR3 reads CASSGYGTVNTEAFF. The DNA of the CDR3 is TGTGCCAGCAGTGGGTACGGGACAGTAAACACTGAAGCTTTCTTT.

The chain is built from TRBV9 and TRBJ2-1; D is possibly TRBD2 (5 bases). This CDR3 is built from 14 residues. Trimming left V 6 bases short and J 8 bases short, with 18 bases between. Germline CDR1 SGDLS, CDR2 YYNGEE. In DNA form, the CDR3 reads TGTGCCAGCAAACGACGCGTCGACGGGGATGAGCAGTTCTTC. Amino acids: CASKRRVDGDEQFF.

The sample holds many counts of this clonotype. The rearrangement links TRBV5-1 to TRBJ2-5; D perhaps matches TRBD2 (6 bases). Trimming removed 4 bases at V and 2 bases at J, with 21 bases between. The CDR3 is 17 residues long. Germline CDR1 reads SGHRS; CDR2 reads YFSETQ. The CDR3 region is CASSPRRAVIRQETQYF. The CDR3 DNA sequence: TGCGCCAGCAGCCCCCGGAGGGCAGTTATCCGTCAAGAGACCCAGTACTTC. Together with reference TRBV5-1 and TRBJ2-5, the CDR3 gives the full variable domain: KAGVTQTPRYLIKTRGQQVTLSCSPISGHRSVSWYQQTPGQGLQFLFEYFSETQRNKGNFPGRFSGRQFSNSRSEMNVSTLELGDSALYLCASSPRRAVIRQETQYFGPGTRLLVL.

This rearrangement joins TRBV9 to TRBJ2-3; 16 positions agree with TRBD2. Germline V CDR1 and CDR2: SGDLS, YYNGEE. Unmatched junction bases numbered 6, after V lost 4 bases and J lost 1 base. The CDR3 length is 18 residues. CDR3 region: CASSPGTSGGGGTDTQYF. CDR3 in DNA: TGTGCCAGCAGCCCCGGGACTAGCGGGGGGGGAGGCACAGATACGCAGTATTTT.

The table lists this clonotype with many counts. The chain combines TRBV9 with TRBJ2-7; D possibly corresponds to TRBD1 (5 bases). Trimming removed 0 bases at V and 7 bases at J, with 8 bases between. The germline V gene encodes CDR1 SGDLS and CDR2 YYNGEE. The length of the CDR3 is 12 residues. This CDR3 is CASSVGAGEQYF. The CDR3 bases are TGTGCCAGCAGCGTAGGGGCAGGGGAGCAGTACTTC.

This clonotype has only a few counts. The chain links TRBV10-2 to TRBJ2-3; 10 nucleotides line up with TRBD2. This CDR3 region has 14 residues. The V and J ends lost 10 bases and 3 bases, in that order; junction bases with no gene match: 7. The germline gives CDR1 WSHSY, CDR2 SAAADI. CDR3 loop: CATTGLAKTDTQYF. The CDR3 DNA is TGCGCCACCACGGGACTAGCGAAGACAGATACGCAGTATTTT.

The sample holds a few counts of this clonotype. This chain uses TRBV18 with TRBJ1-1; D not certain. The CDR3 extends over 13 amino acids. With 3 bases removed from V and 8 bases from J, the gap between germline ends came to 13 bases. Per the germline V gene, CDR1 is KGHSH and CDR2 is LQKENI. The CDR3 sequence is CASSPFARQEAFF. The CDR3 DNA sequence: TGTGCCAGCTCACCTTTCGCTAGACAAGAAGCTTTCTTT.

V gene TRBV6-5 combines with J gene TRBJ2-1, with D possibly called TRBD1 or TRBD2 (6 bases each). The germline V and J ends were trimmed by 4 bases and 9 bases, with 13 bases remaining between them. The germline gives CDR1 MNHEY, CDR2 SVGAGI. CDR3 length: 13 residues. The CDR3 DNA reads as TGTGCCAGCAGTTTCCGGGGGCAGGGTGAGCAGTTCTTC. Its protein product is CASSFRGQGEQFF.

V is TRBV12-5 and J is TRBJ1-1; D gene uncertain. Germline CDR1 and CDR2: LGHNT and FRNRAP. This CDR3 is built from 13 residues. The V end was cut by 5 bases, the J end by 9 bases, with 16 bases between. The CDR3 sequence is CASGPPPTGKAFF. Written as DNA, the CDR3 is TGTGCTAGTGGTCCTCCACCGACGGGGAAAGCTTTCTTT.

The chain has TRBV7-2 and TRBJ1-1, with 7 bases matching TRBD1. Germline values: CDR1 SGHTA, CDR2 FQGNSA. The CDR3 has 15 residues. Losses at the gene ends were 6 bases for V and 3 bases for J; bases not matched to a gene: 10. CDR3 residues: CASSLAGTEDTEAFF. The CDR3 nucleotides read TGTGCCAGCAGTCTAGCCGGGACAGAGGACACTGAAGCTTTCTTT.

This clonotype has a handful of counts. The V call is TRBV15, the J call TRBJ2-1; 12 positions agree with TRBD1. The CDR3 contains 16 residues. The junction had 8 bases not matched to a gene; V was cut back by 3 bases and J by 8 bases. Germline CDR1 is LNHNV and CDR2 is YYDKDF (reference sequence). The CDR3: CATSSPGQGASDEQFF. In DNA form, the CDR3 reads TGTGCCACCAGCAGTCCGGGACAGGGGGCAAGCGATGAGCAGTTCTTC.

This clonotype came up a few times. The rearrangement links TRBV5-1 to TRBJ1-1; TRBD1 matches 9 bases. CDR1 is SGHRS and CDR2 is YFSETQ in the germline V gene. The CDR3 has 15 residues. The V gene end was trimmed by 7 bases and the J gene end by 0 bases; junction bases not matched to a gene: 7. The CDR3 sequence is CASYRGPGLNTEAFF. In DNA form, the CDR3 reads TGCGCCAGCTACAGGGGGCCCGGGTTGAACACTGAAGCTTTCTTT.

The table lists this clonotype with a few counts. The genes are TRBV2 and TRBJ2-5; 11 positions agree with TRBD1. Germline CDR1 SNHLY, CDR2 FYNNEI. The CDR3 totals 15 residues. J was trimmed by 4 bases and V by 7 bases; bases with no gene match: 8. DNA of the CDR3: TGTGCCAGCACCGGGACAGGGGGTTTAAGAGAGACCCAGTACTTC. Protein product: CASTGTGGLRETQYF.

The rearrangement links TRBV28 to TRBJ2-2; 7 nucleotides line up with TRBD1. The V gene's germline CDR1 is MDHEN and CDR2 SYDVKM. This CDR3 comprises 16 residues. The J segment lost 4 bases and the V segment lost 5 bases, leaving 10 bases of the junction unmatched. The CDR3 here is CASSQDRVGITGELFF. The CDR3 nucleotides read TGTGCCAGCAGTCAAGACAGGGTCGGGATCACCGGGGAGCTGTTTTTT.

The chain has TRBV7-9 and TRBJ2-6; 9 bases align to TRBD2. V lost 5 bases to trimming and J lost 2 bases; unmatched junction nucleotides: 4. The CDR3 length is 16 residues. Germline CDR1 reads SEHNR; CDR2 reads FQNEAQ (reference sequence). CDR3 region: CASSRAGGTGANVLTF. The CDR3 DNA reads as TGTGCCAGCAGCCGGGCGGGGGGGACTGGGGCCAACGTCCTGACTTTC.

The rearrangement joins TRBV5-6 to TRBJ1-4; 9 bases match TRBD1. V lost 4 bases to trimming and J lost 2 bases; unmatched junction nucleotides: 3. CDR3 length equals 15 residues. Germline V gene data show CDR1 as SGHDT and CDR2 as YYEEEE. The CDR3 loop reads CASSATGGTNEKLFF. The CDR3 coding sequence is TGTGCCAGCAGCGCTACAGGGGGCACTAATGAAAAACTGTTTTTT.